This T cell receptor beta chain was captured in a study of CD8 T cells in Susac syndrome. For this clonotype: Its antigen is as yet unknown.

Study-level findings and limits: The relatively small number of individuals in the TCR sequencing and HLA analysis was acknowledged by the study.

RNA in amounts of roughly 0.5 to 1 ug was reverse transcribed with random hexamers. Coverage of TCR beta CDR3 amplification by immunoSEQ multiplex PCR extended to 54 Vbeta and 13 Jbeta. MiXCR, run by TCRdb on the immunoSEQ multiplex PCR reads, gives a single entry per CDR3 protein. Of some 120,000 distinct CDR3 sequences in the sample, around 94% were seen once. In germline, CDR1 is MDHEN, CDR2 SYDVKM. The CDR3 sequence is 14 residues long. The V and J ends lost 8 bases and 3 bases, in that order; junction bases with no gene match: 7. The controls were healthy donors who were matched for age and sex. J is TRBJ2-7 and V is TRBV28; TRBD2 matches at 10 bases. Sequencing was carried out using CD4+ T cells from PBMCs. The origin of this receptor is a human donor in good health. The DNA for the CDR3 is TGTGCCAGCGAACCTAGCGGGAGCGGCTACGAGCAGTACTTC. Encoded protein: CASEPSGSGYEQYF.